This section outlines one TCR beta chain sequence together with its context. This specimen belongs to a study of chemoradiotherapy in HPV16-positive cancers. The assay was immunoSEQ multiplex PCR, and TCRdb's table has in-frame clones only and misses some. The sample includes about 66,000 clones, around nine tenths of them seen just once. The clonotype comes from a human donor with HPV-associated anogenital cancer. This specimen consisted of blood, obtained from a patient who underwent chemoradiotherapy.

The CDR3, as DNA: TGTGCCAGCTCACCGGGACAGGGACTTTGGGAGCAGTACTTC. Its translation is CASSPGQGLWEQYF. This sequence joins TRBV18 and TRBJ2-7; 9 bases agree with TRBD1. The CDR3 runs 14 residues. Looked up from germline, CDR1 is KGHSH and CDR2 is LQKENI. Trimming at V came to 3 bases and at J to 7 bases, leaving 7 bases not matched to a gene.